This T cell receptor (beta chain) derives from a study of OX40 agonist ivuxolimab in advanced cancers. Between the trimmed V and J ends, which lost 0 bases and 1 base, there was a span of 9 bases. Germline V gives CDR1 SGHTA, CDR2 FQGTGA. The CDR3 covers 15 residues. Sequencing was performed with immunoSEQ multiplex PCR; in TCRdb, only in-frame clones are kept and a portion is missing. The top ten clones hold roughly 2% of a sample with 65,000 to 85,000 clones, 70% to 90% of them seen once. As concerns this clone: The sample holds other DNA sequences that translate to the same CDR3.

The chain uses TRBV7-3 and TRBJ1-1; D is uncertain. The origin of this receptor is an adult with an advanced solid tumor such as melanoma, head and neck, liver or kidney cancer. Sequencing was performed on CD4+ or CD8+ T cells sorted from blood, taken in a trial of the OX40 agonist ivuxolimab. The CDR3 coding sequence is TGTGCCAGCAGCTTAACTGGACGGACGAACACTGAAGCTTTCTTT. As protein: CASSLTGRTNTEAFF. The variable domain in full, completed from reference TRBV7-3 and TRBJ1-1, reads GAGVSQTPSNKVTEKGKYVELRCDPISGHTALYWYRQSLGQGPEFLIYFQGTGAADDSGLPNDRFFAVRPEGSVSTLKIQRTERGDSAVYLCASSLTGRTNTEAFFGQGTRLTVV.